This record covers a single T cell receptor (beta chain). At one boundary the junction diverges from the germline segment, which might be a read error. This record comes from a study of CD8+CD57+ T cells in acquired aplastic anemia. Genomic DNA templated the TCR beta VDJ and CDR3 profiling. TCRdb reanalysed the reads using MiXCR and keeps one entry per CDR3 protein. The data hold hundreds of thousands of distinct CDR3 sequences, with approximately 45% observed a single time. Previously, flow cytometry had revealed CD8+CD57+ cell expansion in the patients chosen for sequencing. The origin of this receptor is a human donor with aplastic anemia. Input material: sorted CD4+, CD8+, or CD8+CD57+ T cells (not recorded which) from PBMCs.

The CDR3 DNA follows: TGTGCCAGCAGCTCACGAAATGATGTGAACACCGAAGCTTTCTTT. It specifies CASSSRNDVNTEAFF. The V call is TRBV9, the J call TRBJ1-1; unclear D gene. Per the germline V gene, CDR1 is SGDLS and CDR2 is YYNGEE. This CDR3 contains 15 residues. The full variable domain, its missing parts supplied by reference TRBV9 and TRBJ1-1, is DSGVTQTPKHLITATGQRVTLRCSPRSGDLSVYWYQQSLDQGLQFLIQYYNGEERAKGNILERFSAQQFPDLHSELNLSSLELGDSALYFCASSSRNDVNTEAFFGQGTRLTVV.